Shown below are 6 T cell receptor beta chains from a single sample sequenced in a study of blood T cell repertoires in COVID-19. The table came from immunoSEQ multiplex PCR; TCRdb's copy has only in-frame clones and leaves some out. The sample lists 100,000 to 150,000 clones, around 86% occurring once. Sample: peripheral blood. These receptors all come from a man aged 35 to 55 with acute or convalescent COVID-19.

The rearrangement links TRBV5-1 to TRBJ2-3; D is perhaps TRBD1 (6 bases). V lost 4 bases to trimming and J lost 6 bases, with 12 bases between them. There are 13 residues in the CDR3. Germline V gene data show CDR1 as SGHRS and CDR2 as YFSETQ. CDR3 residues: CASSVRGRDTQYF. CDR3 nucleotides: TGCGCCAGCAGCGTCAGGGGCAGGGATACGCAGTATTTT.

In the case of this clone: An end of the junction differs from the germline gene, which may be a read error. The V gene is TRBV2, the J gene TRBJ1-2; 8 nucleotides line up with TRBD1. This CDR3 comprises 13 residues. Germline V gives CDR1 SNHLY, CDR2 FYNNEI. CDR3 amino acids: CASTRTGYDGYIF. The CDR3 bases are TGTGCCAGCACCCGGACAGGGTATGACGGCTACATCTTC.

The chain is built from TRBV7-6 and TRBJ2-7, with D perhaps TRBD2 (5 bases). CDR1 and CDR2 (germline): SGHVS, FNYEAQ. CDR3 size: 15 residues. With 0 bases removed from V and 2 bases from J, the gap between germline ends came to 11 bases. Written as DNA, the CDR3 is TGTGCCAGCAGCTTAGCGTCGGGGTTCACCTACGAGCAGTACTTC. This sequence encodes CASSLASGFTYEQYF.

This clone came up once. As DNA, the CDR3 is TGTGCCAGCAGCCATCGGGACAGCCGGTACCAAGAGACCCAGTACTTC. Residues: CASSHRDSRYQETQYF. The chain recombines TRBV7-6 with TRBJ2-5, with 7 bases matching TRBD1. CDR1 and CDR2 from the germline V gene are SGHVS and FNYEAQ. The CDR3 length is 16 residues. With 5 bases clipped from V and 0 bases from J, the junction kept 9 bases outside the gene matches.

This clone was observed a handful of times. The chain links TRBV6-1 to TRBJ1-2, with TRBD1 matching 8 bases. The CDR3 has 14 residues. The germline CDR1 and CDR2 sequences are MNHNS and SASEGT. The ends lost 2 bases at V and 7 bases at J; junction bases unmatched: 6. The CDR3 reads CASSESQGAGGYTF. In nucleotides, the CDR3 is TGTGCCAGCAGTGAATCTCAGGGGGCTGGTGGCTACACCTTC.

The V gene is TRBV7-2, the J gene TRBJ2-3; 10 nucleotides match TRBD2. CDR3 size: 15 residues. Germline loops: CDR1 SGHTA, CDR2 FQGNSA. V dropped 6 bases and J dropped 3; count of bases not matched to a gene: 6. DNA for the CDR3: TGTGCCAGCAGGTTCTCGACTAGCGGGACAGATACGCAGTATTTT. Its translation is CASRFSTSGTDTQYF. Combining the CDR3 with reference TRBV7-2 and TRBJ2-3 gives the whole variable domain GAGVSQSPSNKVTEKGKDVELRCDPISGHTALYWYRQSLGQGLEFLIYFQGNSAPDKSGLPSDRFSAERTGGSVSTLTIQRTQQEDSAVYLCASRFSTSGTDTQYFGPGTRLTVL.